This paragraph covers one T cell receptor (beta chain) sequence. The target of this receptor is not known. No base quality information exists; no much larger clone differs at one position. Counted from cysteine to phenylalanine, this CDR3 has 16 amino acids. The only DNA kept is the CDR3, 48 bases in frame from the first base. CDR1 and CDR2, per the germline V gene (reference sequence), are SGHNT and YYREEE. Relative to germline, V is missing 4 bases and J is missing 4 bases, with 11 bases of the junction outside any gene match. The cohort consisted of some 730 healthy bone marrow donors. At the time of sampling, every cohort member was nominally healthy, though immune exposures that went unrecorded were likely present. The donor was CMV seronegative and belonged to the group of 380 or so seronegative cohort members. Each donor provided a peripheral blood sample, and peripheral blood mononuclear cells were used for TCR beta sequencing. The Qiagen DNeasy Blood Extraction Kit was used to extract genomic DNA from the blood cell samples.

The data stem from a study of cytomegalovirus exposure and HLA in healthy donors listed by TCRdb under 2017. Turning to the overall study: An earlier analysis of under 600 of the donors reported 250 to 350 Gb of sequence data and some 120 million unique TCR beta sequences from roughly 200 million T cells. Every discovery cohort repertoire had been produced on one sequencing platform. Among 350 to 400 genotyped donors of the cohort, an average of about 240,000 unique TCR beta nucleotide sequences were sequenced per donor, roughly 18% of them non-productive. Among the roughly 380 genotyped donors, around 81% belonged to the genetic ancestry cluster associated with self-reported Caucasian donors. Genome-wide SNP genotypes for about 65% of the 666 donors were used in a later genetic analysis, which treated that subset as a discovery cohort. Alongside the repertoire data, information on donor age, sex, ethnicity and CMV serostatus was compiled. Along with the roughly 670-subject first cohort, a separate validation cohort of over 90 different subjects was used. The number of donors typed differed by locus, with about 629-630 for A, B, C, DRB1 and DQB1, around 500 for DQA1, under 610 for DPA1, and approximately 470 for DPB1. An earlier analysis of around 540 of the donors applied high-throughput TCR beta sequencing to assess whether each TCR beta V gene segment acted as functional or pseudogenic. In a later analysis, previously published TCR beta repertoires from several hundred donors were re-analyzed and high-resolution HLA genotyping was added so that TCR occurrence patterns could be studied. About 310 gigabases of sequencing data and 70 million to 85 million unique TCR sequences were included in an early release covering about 600 HLA-typed donors. Four or five DR-DQ haplotypes were handled as single units for association and clustering because linkage in the cohort was strong. HLA typing covered class I and class II loci at four-digit resolution. High-throughput TCR immunosequencing, statistical association of individual TCRs with disease status, and machine learning were combined to predict cytomegalovirus infection status. In the later analysis, no new phenotypic data were used to find candidate immune exposures; instead, reliance was placed on TCR beta sequences and their occurrence across donors. The study aimed to test whether cataloging public T cell receptors could reveal signatures of past pathogen exposure. The T cell repertoires of 550 to 850 subjects were profiled by immunosequencing and related to cytomegalovirus serostatus.

The investigation overall reported the following: A later analysis associated 17,000 or so TCR beta sequences with specific HLA alleles at a false discovery rate of 0.05. Sequencing depth was assumed to be roughly uniform across donors in the presence/absence analyses, though that assumption may not hold. Because HLA typing was unavailable for some donors at each locus, only the typed subset was used in association tests. When HLA alleles, especially DR and DQ, strongly co-occurred, TCR associations were difficult to assign to individual alleles. In vitro tests confirmed that a few of the cytomegalovirus-associated TCR beta chains recognize cytomegalovirus antigens. A further reported finding was that TCR beta sequences accurately predicted the HLA-A and HLA-B alleles for most subjects in the first cohort. Some IMGT-functional V segments, including TRBV6-2 and TRBV6-3, could not be told apart with the 87-base-pair reads, so those segments were excluded. The authors suggested that the approach could potentially be extended to other disease states and immunological phenotypes. Correlated functional status among segregating V segments might be attributable to linkage disequilibrium, but an unknown experimental factor could not be ruled out. A later analysis reported that several top co-occurrence clusters appeared linked to parvovirus B19, influenza, CMV and Epstein-Barr virus. An association between a missense DCLRE1C variant and V-gene and J-gene trimming of TCR beta chains was found in a later genetic analysis and replicated in an independent cohort. In a later analysis, TCR association rates were found to vary across HLA loci, with the most associated TCRs seen for DRB1 alleles and the fewest for HLA-C alleles. According to a later genetic analysis, donors in an Asian-associated ancestry cluster had fewer N-insertions in productive TCRs than the approximately 670-donor mean. Most TCR sequences were observed very rarely across donors, whereas some public TCRs were present in many individuals. The study gave a list of more than 150 TCR beta chains associated with cytomegalovirus. In a later analysis, HLA-associated TCR beta chains showed more clonal expansion and lower generation probabilities than non-associated chains that were equally common. In an earlier analysis of approximately 590 of the donors, most TCR beta V segments were observed in productive rearrangements about 87% or about 30% of the time, broadly matching IMGT annotations. The only immune exposure information available for the cohort was CMV serostatus. A group of highly shared sequence variants was considered likely to be a technical artifact of the sequencing pipeline. In a later analysis, most CMV-associated TCR beta chains were found to appear HLA-restricted, with HLA associations seemingly driven largely by CMV exposure. In both the original and validation cohorts, the classifier was reported to diagnose cytomegalovirus status with high specificity and sensitivity. In this cohort, only TCR beta chains were sequenced, and detectable features were limited by the absence of alpha or paired-chain data. The earlier analysis of approximately 560 of the donors excluded some 16 rarely observed V segments, including chromosome 9 orphons, because counts were too low.

Library creation used the immunoSEQ multiplex PCR assay. A mixture of 60 forward primers for TCR Vbeta segments and 13 reverse primers for TCR Jbeta segments was used in the multiplex PCR. The CDR3 region of rearranged TCR beta genes was amplified from genomic DNA by a multiplex PCR assay. On the Illumina HiSeq System, the amplified TCR beta libraries were sequenced as 87-base-pair reads. On the authors' methods: In a later analysis, 70 million to 95 million unique TCR beta chains were counted across the approximately 640 repertoires, and around 11 million of these chains were shared by at least two donors. Raw reads were error-corrected and collapsed into unique sequences with a nearest-neighbor algorithm that merged closely related sequences to remove PCR and sequencing errors. To assign V, D and J gene segments, CDR3 sequences were aligned to IMGT reference sequences. For a sequence to be retained, a match of at least six nucleotides to both a V gene segment and a J gene segment was required. Rearrangements were classified as productive when the CDR3 lacked stop codons and remained in frame with V and J, and all other rearrangements were classified as non-productive. CDR3 was defined by IMGT convention, running from the second conserved V-encoded cysteine to the conserved J-encoded phenylalanine. Sequences without an unambiguous match to a single V gene segment were excluded from the earlier analysis of almost 600 of the donors. An earlier analysis of several hundred of the donors called V segments functional above 56.7% productive rearrangements and segregating when the between-donor standard deviation exceeded 5%. A statistical classification framework was developed to diagnose cytomegalovirus status using the catalog of TCR beta chain sequences. In a later analysis, TCR nucleotide sequences were compared against IMGT/GENE-DB human TR gene sequences so that V and J genes could be assigned. Using the TCRdist pipeline, a later analysis assigned CDR3 sequences along with most-parsimonious VDJ recombination scenarios. In a later analysis, every TCR beta chain was defined by the combination of its CDR3 amino acid sequence and its V-gene family, and reads without a unique V-gene family were dropped. A later analysis removed 500 to 650 highly shared, low-generation-probability nucleotide sequences to deal with suspected cross-contamination and a sequencing artifact. In a later analysis, a clonal expansion index for each public chain was calculated from normalized within-repertoire ranks of inferred template counts. In a later analysis, generation probabilities were computed using a VDJ recombination model fitted to out-of-frame rearrangements, and the results were checked against IGoR. Hypergeometric tests were used in a later analysis to score TCR-TCR, TCR-HLA and TCR-CMV co-occurrence, with a repertoire-size bias correction applied to the TCR pairs. In a later analysis, false discovery rates were estimated by permuting HLA or CMV assignments 20 times. In a later analysis, co-occurring TCRs were grouped using DBSCAN, with TCRdist sequence similarity added in when clustering inside HLA-allele-positive subsets. For co-occurrence clustering, repertoires with fewer than 30,000 or more than 120,000 public chains were excluded, along with four to six repertoires with anomalous nucleotide sharing. TCRdb mirrors the immuneACCESS table, restricted to in-frame sequences. Some clones are absent from its copies; in checked studies, under half trace to an unresolved V gene, and the reason for the others is unknown. V and J calls and clone size follow that table, whereas D and trimming were derived from the DNA. Within this sample are about 59,000 clones, with just under 85% of them counted one time only. The top ten clonotypes cover around 1.7% of the sample.

The chain uses TRBV5-4 and TRBJ2-3; TRBD2 fits 8 bases in the junction. The receptor was derived from a man aged 35 to 55 in good health and CMV-seronegative. Sequenced material: PBMCs. The DNA sequence is given as TGTGCCAGCAGCCCCTATCGGGCGGGGGGCCCAGATACGCAGTATTTT. Its product reads: CASSPYRAGGPDTQYF.